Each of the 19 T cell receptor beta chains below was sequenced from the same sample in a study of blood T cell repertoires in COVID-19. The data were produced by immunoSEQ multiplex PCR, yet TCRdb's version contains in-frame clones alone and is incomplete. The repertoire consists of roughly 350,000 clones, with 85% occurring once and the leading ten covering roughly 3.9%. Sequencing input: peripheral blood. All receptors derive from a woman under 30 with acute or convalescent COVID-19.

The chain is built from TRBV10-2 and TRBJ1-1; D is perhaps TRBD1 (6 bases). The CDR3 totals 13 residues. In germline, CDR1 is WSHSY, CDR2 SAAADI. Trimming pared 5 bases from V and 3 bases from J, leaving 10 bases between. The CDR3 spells CASSNGGDTEAFF. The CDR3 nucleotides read TGCGCCAGCAGTAATGGGGGCGACACTGAAGCTTTCTTT.

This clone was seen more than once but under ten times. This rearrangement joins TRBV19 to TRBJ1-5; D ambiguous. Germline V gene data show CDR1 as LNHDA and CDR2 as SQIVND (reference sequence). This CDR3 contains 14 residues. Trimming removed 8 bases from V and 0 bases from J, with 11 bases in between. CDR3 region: CASAVDNSNQPQHF. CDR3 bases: TGTGCCAGTGCCGTAGATAATAGCAATCAGCCCCAGCATTTT. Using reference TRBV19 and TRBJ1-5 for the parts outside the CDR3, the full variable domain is DGGITQSPKYLFRKEGQNVTLSCEQNLNHDAMYWYRQDPGQGLRLIYYSQIVNDFQKGDIAEGYSVSREKKESFPLTVTSAQKNPTAFYLCASAVDNSNQPQHFGDGTRLSIL.

The DNA of the CDR3 is TGTGCCAGTAGTATGGGGGACAGCTACAATGAGCAGTTCTTC. This gives the protein CASSMGDSYNEQFF. V and J are TRBV19 and TRBJ2-1, with 7 bases identical to TRBD1. V dropped 3 bases and J dropped 3; count of bases not matched to a gene: 2. Germline CDR1 LNHDA, CDR2 SQIVND (reference sequence). The CDR3 sequence is 14 residues long.

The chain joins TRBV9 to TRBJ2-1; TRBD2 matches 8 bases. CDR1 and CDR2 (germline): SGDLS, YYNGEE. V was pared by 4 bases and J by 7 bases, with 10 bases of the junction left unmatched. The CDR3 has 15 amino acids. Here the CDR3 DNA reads TGTGCCAGCAGCACCGGGACTAGTGGGAGTAATGAGCAGTTCTTC. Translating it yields CASSTGTSGSNEQFF.

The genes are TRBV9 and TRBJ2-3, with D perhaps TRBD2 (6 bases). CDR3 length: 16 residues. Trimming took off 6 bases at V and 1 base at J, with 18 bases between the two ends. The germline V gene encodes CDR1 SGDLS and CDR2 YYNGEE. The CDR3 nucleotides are TGTGCCAGCACCCCCCTCTCGGCTAGCGGCACAGATACGCAGTATTTT. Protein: CASTPLSASGTDTQYF.

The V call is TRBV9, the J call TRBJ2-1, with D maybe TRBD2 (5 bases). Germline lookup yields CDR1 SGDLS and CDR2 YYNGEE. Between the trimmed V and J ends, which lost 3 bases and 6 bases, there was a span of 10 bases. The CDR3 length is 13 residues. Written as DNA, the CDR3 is TGTGCCAGCAGCGGGGAGTTTGGCAATGAGCAGTTCTTC. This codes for CASSGEFGNEQFF. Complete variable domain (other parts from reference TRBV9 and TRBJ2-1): DSGVTQTPKHLITATGQRVTLRCSPRSGDLSVYWYQQSLDQGLQFLIQYYNGEERAKGNILERFSAQQFPDLHSELNLSSLELGDSALYFCASSGEFGNEQFFGPGTRLTVL.

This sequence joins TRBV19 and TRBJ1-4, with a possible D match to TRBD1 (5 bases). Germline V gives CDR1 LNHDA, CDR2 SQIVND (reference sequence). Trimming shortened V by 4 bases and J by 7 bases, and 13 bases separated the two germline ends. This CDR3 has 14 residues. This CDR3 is CASSNIQAGEKLFF. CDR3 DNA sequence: TGTGCCAGTAGTAACATACAGGCTGGTGAAAAACTGTTTTTT.

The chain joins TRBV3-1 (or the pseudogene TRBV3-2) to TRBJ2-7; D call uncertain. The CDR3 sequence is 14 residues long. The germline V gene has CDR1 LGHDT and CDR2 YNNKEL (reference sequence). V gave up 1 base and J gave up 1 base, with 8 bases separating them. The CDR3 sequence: CASSQGRFSYEQYF. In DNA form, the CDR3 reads TGTGCCAGCAGCCAAGGCCGGTTTTCCTACGAGCAGTACTTC.

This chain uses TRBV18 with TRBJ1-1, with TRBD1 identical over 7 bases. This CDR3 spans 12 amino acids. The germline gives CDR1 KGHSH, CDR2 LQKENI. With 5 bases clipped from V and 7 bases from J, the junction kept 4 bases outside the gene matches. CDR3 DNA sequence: TGTGCCAGCTCATCCAGACAGGGTGAAGCTTTCTTT. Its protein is CASSSRQGEAFF.

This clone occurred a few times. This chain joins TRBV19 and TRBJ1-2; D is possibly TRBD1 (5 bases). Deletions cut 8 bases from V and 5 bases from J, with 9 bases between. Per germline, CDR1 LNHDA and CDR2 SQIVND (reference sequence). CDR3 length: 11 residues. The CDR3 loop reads CASGTGYGYTF. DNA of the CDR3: TGTGCCAGTGGTACAGGTTATGGCTACACCTTC.

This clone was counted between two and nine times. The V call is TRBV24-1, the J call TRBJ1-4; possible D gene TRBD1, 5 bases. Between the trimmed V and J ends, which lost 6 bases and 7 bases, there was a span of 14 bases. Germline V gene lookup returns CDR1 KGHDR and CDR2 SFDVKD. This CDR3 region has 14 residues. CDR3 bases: TGTGCCACCAGTAACGCAGGGCCGCGTGAAAAACTGTTTTTT. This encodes CATSNAGPREKLFF.

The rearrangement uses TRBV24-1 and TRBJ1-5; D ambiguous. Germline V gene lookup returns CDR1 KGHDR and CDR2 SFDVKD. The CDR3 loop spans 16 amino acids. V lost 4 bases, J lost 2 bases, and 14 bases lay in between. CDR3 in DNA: TGTGCCACCAGTGACCCTACATCAGGTGGCAATCAGCCCCAGCATTTT. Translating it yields CATSDPTSGGNQPQHF.

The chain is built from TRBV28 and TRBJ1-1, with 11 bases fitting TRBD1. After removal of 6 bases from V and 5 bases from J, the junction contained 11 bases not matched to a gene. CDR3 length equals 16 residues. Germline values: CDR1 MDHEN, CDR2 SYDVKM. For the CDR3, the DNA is TGTGCCAGCAGCCCCCTTAGGACAGGGGGCCGAACTGAAGCTTTCTTT. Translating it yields CASSPLRTGGRTEAFF.

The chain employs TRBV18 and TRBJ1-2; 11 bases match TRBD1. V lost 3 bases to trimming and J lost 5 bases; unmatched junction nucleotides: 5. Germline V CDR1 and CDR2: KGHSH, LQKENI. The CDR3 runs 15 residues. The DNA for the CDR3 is TGTGCCAGCTCACCCCCGGGACAGGGGGAATATGGCTACACCTTC. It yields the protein CASSPPGQGEYGYTF.

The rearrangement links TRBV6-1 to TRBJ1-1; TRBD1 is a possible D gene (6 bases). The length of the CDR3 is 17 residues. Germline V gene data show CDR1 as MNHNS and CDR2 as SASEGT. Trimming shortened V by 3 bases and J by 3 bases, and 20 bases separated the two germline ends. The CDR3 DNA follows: TGTGCCAGCAGTGACTTAAAGGACAGCTATTTCCACACTGAAGCTTTCTTT. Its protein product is CASSDLKDSYFHTEAFF.

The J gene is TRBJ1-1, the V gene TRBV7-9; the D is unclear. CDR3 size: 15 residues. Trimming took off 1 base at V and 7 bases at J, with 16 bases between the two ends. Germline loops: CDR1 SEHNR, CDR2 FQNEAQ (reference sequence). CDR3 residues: CASSLVSTGRIEAFF. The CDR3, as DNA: TGTGCCAGCAGCTTAGTTAGCACGGGAAGGATTGAAGCTTTCTTT.

CDR3 nucleotide sequence: TGTGCCACCAGCGTTAGGGGGCCAGAGACCCAGTACTTC. Encoded protein: CATSVRGPETQYF. The J gene is TRBJ2-5, the V gene TRBV15; 7 nucleotides line up with TRBD1. This CDR3 comprises 13 residues. After removal of 5 bases from V and 4 bases from J, the junction contained 4 bases not matched to a gene. Looked up from germline, CDR1 is LNHNV and CDR2 is YYDKDF (reference sequence).

The CDR3 DNA is TGTGCCAGCATCGTCCAGAAGTCGAACACTGAAGCTTTCTTT. Translated, it gives CASIVQKSNTEAFF. The chain recombines TRBV28 with TRBJ1-1; D not certain. The V end was cut by 7 bases, the J end by 1 base, with 13 bases between. The CDR3 covers 14 residues. Germline V gene lookup returns CDR1 MDHEN and CDR2 SYDVKM.

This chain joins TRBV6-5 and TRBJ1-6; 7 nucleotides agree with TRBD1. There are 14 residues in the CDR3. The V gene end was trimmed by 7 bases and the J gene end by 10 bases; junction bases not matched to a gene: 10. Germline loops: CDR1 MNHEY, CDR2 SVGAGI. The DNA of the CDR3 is TGTGCCAGCACCAGAGACAGGGTATCATCACCCCTCCACTTT. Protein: CASTRDRVSSPLHF.